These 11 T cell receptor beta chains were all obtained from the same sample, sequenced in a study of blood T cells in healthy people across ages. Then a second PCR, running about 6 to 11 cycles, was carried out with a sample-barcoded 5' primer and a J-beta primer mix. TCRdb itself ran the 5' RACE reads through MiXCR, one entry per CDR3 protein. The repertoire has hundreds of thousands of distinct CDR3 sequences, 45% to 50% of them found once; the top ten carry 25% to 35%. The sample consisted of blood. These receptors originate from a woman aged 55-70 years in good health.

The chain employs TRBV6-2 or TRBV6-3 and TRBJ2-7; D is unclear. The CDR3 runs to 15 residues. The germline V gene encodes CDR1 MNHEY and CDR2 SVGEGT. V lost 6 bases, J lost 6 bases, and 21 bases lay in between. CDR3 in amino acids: CASSQVGPIYGEQYF. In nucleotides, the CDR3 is TGTGCCAGCAGCCAGGTGGGCCCCATTTACGGCGAGCAGTACTTC.

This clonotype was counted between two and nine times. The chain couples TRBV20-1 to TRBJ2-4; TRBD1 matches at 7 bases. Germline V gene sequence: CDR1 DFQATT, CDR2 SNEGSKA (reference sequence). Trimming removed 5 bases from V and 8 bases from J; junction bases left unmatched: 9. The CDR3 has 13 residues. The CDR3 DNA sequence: TGCAGTGCTCAGAGGACAGGAACGGACATTCAGTACTTC. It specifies CSAQRTGTDIQYF.

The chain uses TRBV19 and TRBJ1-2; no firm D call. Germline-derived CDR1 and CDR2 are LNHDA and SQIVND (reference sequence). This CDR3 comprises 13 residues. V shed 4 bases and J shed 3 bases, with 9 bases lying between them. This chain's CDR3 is CASSSGTYYGYTF. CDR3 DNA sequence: TGTGCCAGTAGTAGTGGCACCTACTATGGCTACACCTTC.

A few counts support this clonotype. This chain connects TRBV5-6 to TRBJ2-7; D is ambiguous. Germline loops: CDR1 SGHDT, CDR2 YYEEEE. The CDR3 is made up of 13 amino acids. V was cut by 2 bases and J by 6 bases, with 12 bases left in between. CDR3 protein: CASSFYRVGEQYF. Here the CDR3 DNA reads TGTGCCAGCAGCTTCTATAGGGTGGGCGAGCAGTACTTC.

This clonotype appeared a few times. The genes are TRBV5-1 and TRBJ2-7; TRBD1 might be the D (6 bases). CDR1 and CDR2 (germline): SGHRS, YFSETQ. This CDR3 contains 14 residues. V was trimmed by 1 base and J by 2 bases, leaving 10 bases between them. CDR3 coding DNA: TGCGCCAGCAGCTTGCCGACAGGCACCTACGAGCAGTACTTC. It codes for CASSLPTGTYEQYF.

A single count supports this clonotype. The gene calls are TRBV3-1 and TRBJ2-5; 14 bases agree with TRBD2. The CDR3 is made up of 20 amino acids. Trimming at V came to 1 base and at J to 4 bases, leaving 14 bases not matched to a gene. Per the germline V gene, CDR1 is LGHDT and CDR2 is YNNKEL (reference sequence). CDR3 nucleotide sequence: TGTGCCAGCAGCCAAGTCGCCCTCGGACTAGCGGGAGGAATAGGAGAGACCCAGTACTTC. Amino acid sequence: CASSQVALGLAGGIGETQYF.

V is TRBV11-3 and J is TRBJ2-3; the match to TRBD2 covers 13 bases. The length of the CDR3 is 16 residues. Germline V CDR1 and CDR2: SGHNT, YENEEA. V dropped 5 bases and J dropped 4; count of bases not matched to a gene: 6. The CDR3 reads CASSPGLAGEADTQYF. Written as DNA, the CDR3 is TGTGCCAGCAGCCCCGGACTAGCGGGAGAAGCAGATACGCAGTATTTT.

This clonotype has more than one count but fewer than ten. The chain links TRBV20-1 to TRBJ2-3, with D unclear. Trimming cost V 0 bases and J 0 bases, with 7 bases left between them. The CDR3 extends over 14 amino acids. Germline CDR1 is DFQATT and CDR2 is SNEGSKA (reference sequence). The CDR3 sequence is CSARDPRSTDTQYF. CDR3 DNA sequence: TGCAGTGCTAGAGATCCGCGGAGCACAGATACGCAGTATTTT.

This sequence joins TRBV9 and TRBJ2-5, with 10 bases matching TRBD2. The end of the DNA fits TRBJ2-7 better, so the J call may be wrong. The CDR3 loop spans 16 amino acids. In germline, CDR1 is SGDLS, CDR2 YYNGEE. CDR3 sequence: CASSVASQREGYEQYF. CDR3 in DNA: TGTGCCAGCAGCGTAGCTTCCCAGCGGGAGGGATACGAGCAGTACTTC.

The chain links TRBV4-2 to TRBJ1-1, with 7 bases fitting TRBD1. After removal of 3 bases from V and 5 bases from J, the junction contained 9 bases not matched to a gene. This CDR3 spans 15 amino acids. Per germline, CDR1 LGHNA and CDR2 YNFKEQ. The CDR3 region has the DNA TGTGCCAGCAGCCACCCCGGACAGGAAATTACTGAAGCTTTCTTT. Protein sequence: CASSHPGQEITEAFF.

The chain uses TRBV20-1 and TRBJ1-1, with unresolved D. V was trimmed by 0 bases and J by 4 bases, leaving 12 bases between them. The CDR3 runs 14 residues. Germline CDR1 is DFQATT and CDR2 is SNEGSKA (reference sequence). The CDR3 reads CSARDHRQVTEAFF. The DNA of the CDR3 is TGCAGTGCTAGAGATCATAGGCAGGTCACTGAAGCTTTCTTT.